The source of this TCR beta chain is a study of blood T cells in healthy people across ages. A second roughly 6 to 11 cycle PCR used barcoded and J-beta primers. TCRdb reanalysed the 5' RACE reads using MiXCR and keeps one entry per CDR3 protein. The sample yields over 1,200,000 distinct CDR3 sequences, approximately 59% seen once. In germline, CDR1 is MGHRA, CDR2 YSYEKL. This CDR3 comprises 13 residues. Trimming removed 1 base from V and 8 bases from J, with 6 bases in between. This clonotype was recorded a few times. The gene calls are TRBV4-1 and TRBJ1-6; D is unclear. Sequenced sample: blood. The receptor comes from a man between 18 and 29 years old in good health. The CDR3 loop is CASSQAEHSPLHF. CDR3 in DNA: TGCGCCAGCAGCCAAGCGGAACATTCACCCCTCCACTTT.